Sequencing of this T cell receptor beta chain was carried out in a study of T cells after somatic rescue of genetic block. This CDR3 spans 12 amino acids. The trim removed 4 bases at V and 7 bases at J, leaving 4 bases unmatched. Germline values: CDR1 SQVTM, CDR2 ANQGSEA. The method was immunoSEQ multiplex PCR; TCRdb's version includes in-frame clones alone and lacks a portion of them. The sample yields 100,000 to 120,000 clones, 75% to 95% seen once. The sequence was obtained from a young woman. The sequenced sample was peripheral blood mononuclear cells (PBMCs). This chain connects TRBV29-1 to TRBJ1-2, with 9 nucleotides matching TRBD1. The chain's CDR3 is CSVGGTGSGYTF. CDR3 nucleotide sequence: TGCAGCGTTGGAGGGACAGGGTCTGGCTACACCTTC. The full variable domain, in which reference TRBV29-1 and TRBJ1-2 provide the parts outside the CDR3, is SAVISQKPSRDICQRGTSLTIQCQVDSQVTMMFWYRQQPGQSLTLIATANQGSEATYESGFVIDKFPISRPNLTFSTLTVSNMSPEDSSIYLCSVGGTGSGYTFGSGTRLTVV.